The TCR beta chain described here comes from a study of T cell responses to AZD1222 COVID-19 vaccine. The study's findings and limits: After the peak T cell response, and only then, were repertoires sampled. Among the donors, most were white British and more were female, and clonal diversity was possibly underestimated.

Comment on this clone: The antigen is undetermined.

Clones were sequenced by immunoSEQ multiplex PCR, and TCRdb holds only the in-frame ones, with some missing. The sample consists of approximately 150,000 clones, about 86% of them appearing once. V was trimmed by 8 bases and J by 0 bases, leaving 13 bases between them. CDR3 length equals 14 residues. The germline V gene encodes CDR1 SNHLY and CDR2 FYNNEI. This TCR was recovered from an adult who received the AZD1222 COVID-19 vaccine. The V gene is TRBV2, the J gene TRBJ1-1; unclear D gene. The material sequenced was peripheral blood, taken 28 days after the second AZD1222 dose. In nucleotides, the CDR3 is TGTGCCAGCTTGGAGGGTTTGATGAACACTGAAGCTTTCTTT. Translating gives CASLEGLMNTEAFF.